One sample yielded the 28 T cell receptor beta chains listed below, sequenced in a study of cytomegalovirus exposure and HLA in healthy donors. It was with 60 Vbeta and 13 Jbeta primers that the PCR ran. Some clones are missing from TCRdb's copy, which holds only in-frame ones; the method was immunoSEQ multiplex PCR. The sample has over 150,000 clones, roughly four fifths seen once. Sequencing was performed on PBMCs. The receptor set was obtained from a middle-aged man in good health and CMV-seronegative.

V gene TRBV7-2 combines with J gene TRBJ2-2, with D unclear. Germline V gene lookup returns CDR1 SGHTA and CDR2 FQGNSA. The V gene lost 2 bases and the J gene lost 1 base, with 8 bases spanning the gap. The CDR3 sequence is 15 residues long. The DNA of the CDR3 is TGTGCCAGCAGCTTATCCGCGGTGAACACCGGGGAGCTGTTTTTT. Protein: CASSLSAVNTGELFF. Drawing the rest from reference TRBV7-2 and TRBJ2-2, the complete variable domain is GAGVSQSPSNKVTEKGKDVELRCDPISGHTALYWYRQSLGQGLEFLIYFQGNSAPDKSGLPSDRFSAERTGGSVSTLTIQRTQQEDSAVYLCASSLSAVNTGELFFGEGSRLTVL.

V is TRBV4-1 and J is TRBJ1-1; no definite D call. CDR1 and CDR2 (germline): MGHRA, YSYEKL. V lost 4 bases to trimming and J lost 6 bases, with 15 bases between them. The CDR3 contains 14 residues. The CDR3 sequence is CASSLREGSPEAFF. The CDR3 nucleotides are TGCGCCAGCAGCCTTAGAGAGGGTTCACCTGAAGCTTTCTTT.

This clone was seen a few times. The chain carries TRBV4-1 and TRBJ1-1; D is ambiguous. Germline V gives CDR1 MGHRA, CDR2 YSYEKL. The CDR3 length is 13 residues. Between the trimmed V and J ends, which lost 0 bases and 6 bases, there was a span of 8 bases. CDR3 nucleotide sequence: TGCGCCAGCAGCCAAGATCCGAGGCCTGAAGCTTTCTTT. Residues: CASSQDPRPEAFF.

V is TRBV6-6 and J is TRBJ2-2; 8 nucleotides align to TRBD1. The CDR3 loop spans 15 amino acids. Germline V gene data show CDR1 as MNHNY and CDR2 as SVGAGI (reference sequence). With 5 bases clipped from V and 6 bases from J, the junction kept 8 bases outside the gene matches. This chain's CDR3 is CASSEQAGGAGELFF. DNA of the CDR3: TGTGCCAGCAGTGAGCAGGCAGGGGGCGCCGGGGAGCTGTTTTTT.

The chain couples TRBV27 to TRBJ2-5; 10 nucleotides line up with TRBD2. Trimming removed 8 bases from V and 5 bases from J; junction bases left unmatched: 11. Germline V gene lookup returns CDR1 MNHEY and CDR2 SMNVEV (reference sequence). CDR3 length: 15 residues. The CDR3 loop reads CASLPQAGGLETQYF. CDR3 DNA sequence: TGTGCCAGCCTCCCGCAAGCGGGGGGGCTTGAGACCCAGTACTTC.

The chain uses TRBV6-1 and TRBJ1-6, with a tentative D call TRBD1 (5 bases). There are 17 residues in the CDR3. V was trimmed by 0 bases and J by 0 bases, leaving 9 bases between them. The germline gives CDR1 MNHNS, CDR2 SASEGT. CDR3 protein: CASSEAGGSSYNSPLHF. CDR3 nucleotide sequence: TGTGCCAGCAGTGAAGCTGGGGGGAGCTCCTATAATTCACCCCTCCACTTT.

The CDR3 DNA reads TGTGCCAGCAGCAAAGGTGCCGGGACAGGGTGTTTATTT. It specifies CASSKGAGTGCLF. V usage is TRBV21-1 and J usage is TRBJ1-6; the D segment call TRBD1 is taken from the table without a DNA check. TRBV21-1 is reported as a pseudogene. This CDR3 is built from 13 residues.

This clone has a handful of counts. Other DNA sequences within the sample encode an identical CDR3. The chain couples TRBV7-9 to TRBJ1-1, with TRBD1 identical over 8 bases. CDR3 length equals 14 residues. Trimming removed 6 bases from V and 1 base from J; junction bases left unmatched: 4. Germline V CDR1 and CDR2: SEHNR, FQNEAQ (reference sequence). The CDR3, as DNA: TGTGCCAGCAGTTTCGGACAGGGGAACACTGAAGCTTTCTTT. Amino acids: CASSFGQGNTEAFF.

The chain recombines TRBV7-9 with TRBJ2-4; TRBD1 matches 9 bases. CDR3 size: 16 residues. V lost 0 bases to trimming and J lost 0 bases; unmatched junction nucleotides: 0. Germline lookup yields CDR1 SEHNR and CDR2 FQNEAQ (reference sequence). CDR3 residues: CASSLATGGAKNIQYF. The CDR3 nucleotides are TGTGCCAGCAGCTTAGCGACAGGGGGAGCCAAAAACATTCAGTACTTC.

This chain joins TRBV19 and TRBJ2-7; 10 bases agree with TRBD1. Trimming removed 2 bases from V and 3 bases from J; junction bases left unmatched: 4. The CDR3 sequence is 15 residues long. CDR1 is LNHDA, CDR2 SQIVND, per germline (reference sequence). This chain's CDR3 is CASSIRRTGGYEQYF. CDR3 DNA: TGTGCCAGTAGTATAAGGAGGACAGGGGGCTACGAGCAGTACTTC.

The chain employs TRBV28 and TRBJ1-5; D gene unclear. From germline, CDR1 is MDHEN and CDR2 SYDVKM. V lost 1 base to trimming and J lost 5 bases, with 6 bases between them. The CDR3 is made up of 13 amino acids. CDR3 region: CASSLLGDQPQHF. CDR3 nucleotides: TGTGCCAGCAGTTTATTGGGAGATCAGCCCCAGCATTTT.

The genes are TRBV5-1 and TRBJ1-4; D is undetermined. CDR1 is SGHRS and CDR2 is YFSETQ in the germline V gene. The length of the CDR3 is 15 residues. Trimming shortened V by 0 bases and J by 6 bases, and 12 bases separated the two germline ends. The CDR3: CASSLERGGDEKLFF. For the CDR3, the DNA is TGCGCCAGCAGCTTGGAACGGGGAGGTGATGAAAAACTGTTTTTT.

CDR3 sequence (DNA): TGTGCCAGCAGCTTAACAGGGGGAAGCACAGATACGCAGTATTTT. Translation: CASSLTGGSTDTQYF. V is TRBV6-5 and J is TRBJ2-3, with TRBD1 matching 8 bases. The CDR3 is 15 residues long. Trimming at V came to 6 bases and at J to 0 bases, leaving 5 bases not matched to a gene. Germline loops: CDR1 MNHEY, CDR2 SVGAGI.

This clone was picked up one time. V is TRBV4-2 and J is TRBJ1-1, with 10 positions matching TRBD1. Looked up from germline, CDR1 is LGHNA and CDR2 is YNFKEQ. This CDR3 contains 16 residues. Unmatched junction bases numbered 7, after V lost 5 bases and J lost 1 base. CDR3 in amino acids: CASSAGTGVKNTEAFF. The CDR3 DNA sequence: TGTGCCAGCAGCGCCGGGACAGGGGTGAAGAACACTGAAGCTTTCTTT.

This clone was seen more than once but under ten times. At one end, the junction sequence differs from germline, possibly due to a read error. The chain links TRBV7-9 to TRBJ2-7; D uncertain. The germline gives CDR1 SEHNR, CDR2 FQNEAQ (reference sequence). CDR3 size: 12 residues. The CDR3 reads CSSSLQSYEQYF. CDR3 DNA sequence: TGTTCCAGCAGCTTACAGTCCTACGAGCAGTACTTC.

Comments on this clone: This CDR3 is also generated by other DNA sequences in the sample. V is TRBV2 and J is TRBJ2-7; D uncertain. The CDR3 sequence is 13 residues long. V was cut by 0 bases and J by 3 bases, with 6 bases left in between. CDR1 is SNHLY, CDR2 FYNNEI, per germline. The CDR3 bases are TGTGCCAGCAGTGAAGCCCCGGGCTACGAGCAGTACTTC. This encodes CASSEAPGYEQYF. The full variable domain, in which reference TRBV2 and TRBJ2-7 provide the parts outside the CDR3, is EPEVTQTPSHQVTQMGQEVILRCVPISNHLYFYWYRQILGQKVEFLVSFYNNEISEKSEIFDDQFSVERPDGSNFTLKIRSTKLEDSAMYFCASSEAPGYEQYFGPGTRLTVT.

In its sample, this clone was seen a few times. CDR3 sequence reads: CASSEIRGLALDYEQYF. The DNA of the CDR3 is TGTGCCAGCAGTGAAATAAGGGGGCTAGCGTTGGACTACGAGCAGTACTTC. The chain joins TRBV2 to TRBJ2-7; perhaps TRBD1 as D (7 bases). Germline-derived CDR1 and CDR2 are SNHLY and FYNNEI. The CDR3 runs to 17 residues. V shed 2 bases and J shed 3 bases, with 20 bases lying between them.

Remarks on this clone: A junction boundary mismatches the germline segment, possibly from a read error. V and J are TRBV10-1 and TRBJ2-5, with TRBD2 as a possible D gene (5 bases). Germline lookup yields CDR1 WNHNN and CDR2 SYGVQD (reference sequence). The CDR3 is 15 amino acids. CDR3 nucleotide sequence: TGCGCCAGCTTTCATCGCGGGCCCAGGAAGGAGACCCGGTACTTC. This gives the protein CASFHRGPRKETRYF.

In this sample, this clone turned up once. The V call is TRBV27, the J call TRBJ1-5, with TRBD1 identical over 8 bases. Germline V gives CDR1 MNHEY, CDR2 SMNVEV (reference sequence). After removal of 6 bases from V and 3 bases from J, the junction contained 7 bases not matched to a gene. The CDR3 consists of 15 residues. CDR3 residues: CASSYGQGINQPQHF. CDR3 coding DNA: TGTGCCAGCAGCTATGGACAGGGTATCAATCAGCCCCAGCATTTT.

The V and J genes are TRBV6-5 and TRBJ2-3; TRBD1 matches 8 bases. CDR3 length: 14 residues. V was pared by 7 bases and J by 6 bases, with 9 bases of the junction left unmatched. Germline V lookup: CDR1 MNHEY, CDR2 SVGAGI. This CDR3 reads CASNDRGAGDTQYF. The CDR3 bases are TGTGCCAGCAACGACAGGGGCGCAGGGGATACGCAGTATTTT.

The V call is TRBV4-2, the J call TRBJ2-5, with TRBD2 matching over 10 bases. There are 16 residues in the CDR3. With 1 base clipped from V and 5 bases from J, the junction kept 7 bases outside the gene matches. The germline CDR1 and CDR2 sequences are LGHNA and YNFKEQ. The CDR3 region is CASSQGSGGAWETQYF. In nucleotides, the CDR3 is TGTGCCAGCAGCCAAGGAAGCGGGGGGGCATGGGAGACCCAGTACTTC.

This sequence joins TRBV29-1 and TRBJ1-2, with 10 bases fitting TRBD1. Germline loops: CDR1 SQVTM, CDR2 ANQGSEA. The CDR3 totals 11 residues. The V gene end was trimmed by 7 bases and the J gene end by 8 bases; junction bases not matched to a gene: 4. The CDR3 here is CSAGQGGGYTF. In nucleotides, the CDR3 is TGCAGCGCCGGACAGGGGGGAGGCTACACCTTC.

CDR3 region: CASSQHSGTGVEQYF. DNA of the CDR3: TGTGCCAGCAGCCAACATTCCGGGACAGGGGTCGAGCAGTACTTC. This rearrangement joins TRBV4-2 to TRBJ2-7, with 10 bases fitting TRBD1. In germline, CDR1 is LGHNA, CDR2 YNFKEQ. The CDR3 is made up of 15 amino acids. Trimming at V came to 2 bases and at J to 6 bases, leaving 7 bases not matched to a gene.

The CDR3 sequence is CSVGTIGQSYGYTF. The CDR3 DNA follows: TGCAGCGTTGGGACAATAGGACAGTCATATGGCTACACCTTC. The J gene is TRBJ1-2, the V gene TRBV29-1; D might be TRBD1 (6 bases). CDR1 and CDR2 (germline): SQVTM, ANQGSEA. Deletions cut 4 bases from V and 5 bases from J, with 17 bases between. The CDR3 contains 14 residues.

The chain uses TRBV7-2 and TRBJ1-1; TRBD1 might be the D (5 bases). Germline values: CDR1 SGHTA, CDR2 FQGNSA. The CDR3 has 14 residues. The V end was cut by 4 bases, the J end by 5 bases, with 14 bases between. The CDR3 DNA follows: TGTGCCAGCAGCTCCCAGGGAGGAGGGACTGAAGCTTTCTTT. As protein: CASSSQGGGTEAFF.

The V gene is TRBV5-4, the J gene TRBJ2-3; 10 nucleotides line up with TRBD2. CDR3 size: 16 residues. V shed 3 bases, J shed 5 bases, and the junction held 9 bases outside the gene matches. CDR1 and CDR2 (germline): SGHNT, YYREEE (reference sequence). CDR3 in DNA: TGTGCCAGCAGCTCCAGCGGGGGGGCCGGGGTAGATACGCAGTATTTT. It specifies CASSSSGGAGVDTQYF.

The rearrangement joins TRBV6-6 to TRBJ2-7, with TRBD2 identical over 8 bases. Germline V CDR1 and CDR2: MNHNY, SVGAGI (reference sequence). V shed 7 bases and J 4 bases; nucleotides not matched to a gene: 6. The CDR3 is made up of 13 amino acids. The CDR3: CASKGGGWYEQYF. CDR3 nucleotide sequence: TGTGCCAGCAAAGGCGGGGGGTGGTACGAGCAGTACTTC.

The chain joins TRBV7-2 to TRBJ2-7; the D gene is possibly TRBD2 (6 bases). Trimming cost V 7 bases and J 7 bases, with 20 bases left between them. This CDR3 has 14 residues. Germline V gene lookup returns CDR1 SGHTA and CDR2 FQGNSA. CDR3 sequence (DNA): TGTGCCAGCACGGTTTCGTCGGGACGGGAGGAGCAGTACTTC. Translation gives CASTVSSGREEQYF.